This T cell receptor (beta chain) was captured in a study of blood T cells in healthy people across ages. Overall study context: Every two T cells gave about one barcoded beta molecule via template switching. Findings of the study overall: Roughly linear declines in TCR beta diversity per million T cells occurred with age.

The use of a sample-barcoded 5' primer and a J-beta primer mix characterized a second PCR of roughly 7 to 11 cycles. TCRdb re-derived calls from the 5' RACE reads in MiXCR, one entry per CDR3 protein. The repertoire includes about 780,000 distinct CDR3 sequences, more than 35% of them detected once, and 15% to 20% sits in the top ten. In its sample, this clonotype was seen a few times. Its antigen is undetermined. Every donor gave roughly 9.2 milliliters of peripheral blood. Researchers report isolating at least 7 million PBMCs per sample. The V gene end was trimmed by 0 bases and the J gene end by 2 bases; junction bases not matched to a gene: 5. This CDR3 is 16 amino acids long. The germline CDR1 and CDR2 sequences are LGHNA and YNFKEQ.

Sample: blood. The chain uses TRBV4-2 and TRBJ2-7, with 9 bases fitting TRBD2. This TCR derives from a man older than 75 in good health. The CDR3 DNA reads TGTGCCAGCAGCCAAGAAGCTAGCGGGGCGACCTACGAGCAGTACTTC. Protein sequence: CASSQEASGATYEQYF.